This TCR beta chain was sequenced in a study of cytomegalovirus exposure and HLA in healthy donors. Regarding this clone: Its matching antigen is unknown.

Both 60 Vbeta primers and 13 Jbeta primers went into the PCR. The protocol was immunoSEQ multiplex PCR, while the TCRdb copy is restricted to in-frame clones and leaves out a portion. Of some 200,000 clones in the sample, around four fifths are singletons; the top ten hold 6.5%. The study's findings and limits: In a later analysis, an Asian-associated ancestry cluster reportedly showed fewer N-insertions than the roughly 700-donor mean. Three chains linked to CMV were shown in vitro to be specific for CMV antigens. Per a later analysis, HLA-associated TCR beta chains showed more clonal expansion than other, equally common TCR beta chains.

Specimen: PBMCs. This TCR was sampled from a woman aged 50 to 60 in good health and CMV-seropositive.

This CDR3 is CASSVTRGYSNQPQHF. The CDR3 nucleotides are TGTGCCAGCAGTGTCACCAGGGGTTATAGCAATCAGCCCCAGCATTTT. This rearrangement joins TRBV6-4 to TRBJ1-5, with D perhaps matching TRBD1 (6 bases). V lost 4 bases and J lost 0, with 13 bases in between. Germline CDR1 and CDR2: MRHNA and SNTAGT. This CDR3 has 16 amino acids.